This T cell receptor beta chain was found in a study of blood T cell repertoires in COVID-19. The CDR3 is 13 amino acids. With 2 bases removed from V and 5 bases from J, the gap between germline ends came to 6 bases. Germline-derived CDR1 and CDR2 are LGHNA and YSLEER. How the authors handled the data: Reference gene primers were amplified, and this amplification served to estimate nucleated cell counts. The repertoire was sequenced with immunoSEQ multiplex PCR; TCRdb's copy has only in-frame clones and lacks some. Clonal size and the V and J genes are those of that table, whereas D and trimming came from the DNA. The data contain about 120,000 clones, roughly 85% of them singletons.

The source of this sequence is a human donor in a cohort sampled during active COVID-19. The chain combines TRBV4-3 with TRBJ1-4; D not resolved. The specimen was peripheral blood. The CDR3 is CASSQSRNEKLFF. Written as DNA, the CDR3 is TGCGCCAGCAGCCAAAGCAGGAATGAAAAACTGTTTTTT.